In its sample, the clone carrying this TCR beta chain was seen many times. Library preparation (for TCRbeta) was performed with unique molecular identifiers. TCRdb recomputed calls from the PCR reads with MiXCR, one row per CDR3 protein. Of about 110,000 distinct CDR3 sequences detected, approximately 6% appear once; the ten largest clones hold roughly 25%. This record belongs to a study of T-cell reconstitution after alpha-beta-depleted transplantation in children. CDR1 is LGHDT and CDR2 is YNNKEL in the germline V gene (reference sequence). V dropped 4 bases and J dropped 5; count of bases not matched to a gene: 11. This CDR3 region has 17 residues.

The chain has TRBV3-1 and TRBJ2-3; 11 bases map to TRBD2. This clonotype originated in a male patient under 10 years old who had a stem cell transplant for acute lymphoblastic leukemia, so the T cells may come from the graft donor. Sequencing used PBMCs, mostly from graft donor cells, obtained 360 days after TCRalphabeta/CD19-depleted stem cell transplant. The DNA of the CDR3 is TGTGCCAGCAGCCCCGGGAGGATAGCGGGGGGGCGAGATACGCAGTATTTT. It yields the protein CASSPGRIAGGRDTQYF.